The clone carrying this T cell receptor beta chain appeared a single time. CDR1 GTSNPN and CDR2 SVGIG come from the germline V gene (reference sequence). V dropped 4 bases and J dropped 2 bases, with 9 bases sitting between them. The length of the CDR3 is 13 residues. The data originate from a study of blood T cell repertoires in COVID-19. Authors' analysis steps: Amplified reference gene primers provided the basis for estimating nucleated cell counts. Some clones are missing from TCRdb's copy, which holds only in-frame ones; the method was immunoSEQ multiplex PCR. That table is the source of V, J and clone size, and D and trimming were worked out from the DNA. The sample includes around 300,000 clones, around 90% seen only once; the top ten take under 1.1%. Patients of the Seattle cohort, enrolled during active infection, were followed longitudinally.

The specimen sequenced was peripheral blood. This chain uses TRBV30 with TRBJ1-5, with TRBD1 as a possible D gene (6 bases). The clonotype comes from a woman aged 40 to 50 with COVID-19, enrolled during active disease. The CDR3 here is CAWNTGRNQPQHF. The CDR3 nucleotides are TGTGCCTGGAATACAGGGCGCAATCAGCCCCAGCATTTT.